The 26 T cell receptor beta chains below come from one sample, sequenced in a study of molecular identifiers for immune sequencing clone quantification. TCRdb independently ran MiXCR on the PCR reads; one entry per CDR3 protein. The sample lists tens of thousands of distinct CDR3 sequences; 15% to 20% were seen once. The sample consisted of naive CD8+ T cells from blood, with Jurkat cell RNA spiked in. Subset defined: FACS-sorted CD8+CD4-CCR7+CD45RA+ naive T cells. All receptors derive from a human donor in good health. Some libraries in this study had Jurkat cell RNA spiked in.

This clonotype was observed many times. As the CDR3 is not closed by the conserved phenylalanine or tryptophan, this likely results from a read error. The DNA is left out, because the CDR3 cannot be placed on it with certainty; the CDR3 is given as TCRdb lists it. The chain has TRBV6-5 and TRBJ1-1. Looked up from germline, CDR1 is MNHEY and CDR2 is SVGAGI. Inclusive of both ends, the CDR3 amounts to 8 amino acids. CDR3 residues: CASTPPLV.

This clonotype was counted at least ten times. The genes are TRBV30 and TRBJ1-1; 8 nucleotides agree with TRBD1. Germline V gives CDR1 GTSNPN, CDR2 SVGIG (reference sequence). This CDR3 has 15 amino acids. Losses at the gene ends were 0 bases for V and 5 bases for J; bases not matched to a gene: 8. The CDR3: CAWSVHWTGSTEAFF. CDR3 coding DNA: TGTGCCTGGAGTGTACATTGGACAGGGTCGACTGAAGCTTTCTTT.

Only a few counts were recorded for this clonotype. This sequence joins TRBV10-3 and TRBJ2-5; TRBD2 might be the D (6 bases). The CDR3 totals 16 residues. With 0 bases removed from V and 4 bases from J, the gap between germline ends came to 15 bases. The germline V gene encodes CDR1 ENHRY and CDR2 SYGVKD. This CDR3 reads CAISESIGDFGETQYF. CDR3 DNA: TGTGCCATCAGTGAGTCGATAGGGGACTTCGGAGAGACCCAGTACTTC.

As concerns this clonotype: One junction end disagrees with the germline gene, perhaps due to a read error. This chain links TRBV7-9 with TRBJ2-5; TRBD2 aligns across 8 bases. The CDR3 spans 17 residues. Germline loops: CDR1 SEHNR, CDR2 FQNEAQ (reference sequence). DNA of the CDR3: TGTGCCAGCAGCCAGTACCCGGGGGGGACTCCTCAAGGGACCCAGTACTTC. This translates into CASSQYPGGTPQGTQYF.

This clonotype was seen at least ten times. This chain joins TRBV5-4 and TRBJ2-1; D is unresolved. The length of the CDR3 is 14 residues. The V gene lost 3 bases and the J gene lost 0 bases, with 7 bases spanning the gap. Germline CDR1 SGHNT, CDR2 YYREEE (reference sequence). CDR3 sequence: CASSSARSYNEQFF. CDR3 bases: TGTGCCAGCAGCTCAGCACGCTCCTACAATGAGCAGTTCTTC.

Worth noting for this clonotype: This may come from a read error, since a much larger clone is one base off. The genes are TRBV9 and TRBJ2-1; D may be TRBD2 (6 bases). Trimming pared 7 bases from V and 2 bases from J, leaving 10 bases between. CDR3 length: 13 amino acids. CDR1 and CDR2 from the germline V gene are SGDLS and YYNGEE. The CDR3: CASRREAYNEQFF. As DNA, the CDR3 is TGTGCCAGCCGGCGGGAAGCCTACAATGAGCAGTTCTTC. The full variable domain, its missing parts supplied by reference TRBV9 and TRBJ2-1, is DSGVTQTPKHLITATGQRVTLRCSPRSGDLSVYWYQQSLDQGLQFLIQYYNGEERAKGNILERFSAQQFPDLHSELNLSSLELGDSALYFCASRREAYNEQFFGPGTRLTVL.

There are many counts of this clonotype. The V gene is TRBV20-1, the J gene TRBJ2-2, with unresolved D. Per germline, CDR1 DFQATT and CDR2 SNEGSKA (reference sequence). V lost 1 base and J lost 1, with 7 bases in between. The CDR3 runs 14 residues. Here the CDR3 DNA reads TGCAGTGCTAGAGGGACCCAGAACACCGGGGAGCTGTTTTTT. Encoded protein: CSARGTQNTGELFF.

This clonotype was picked up many times. V usage is TRBV15 and J usage is TRBJ2-1; maybe TRBD1 (6 bases). CDR1 LNHNV and CDR2 YYDKDF come from the germline V gene (reference sequence). The CDR3 is 18 amino acids. V was shortened by 0 bases and J by 2 bases, with 17 bases between the two germline ends. CDR3 amino acids: CATSREPDSYSTYNEQFF. CDR3 coding DNA: TGTGCCACCAGCAGAGAACCGGACAGCTATAGCACCTACAATGAGCAGTTCTTC.

There are many counts of this clonotype. CDR3 sequence: CATSAMSSYNEQFF. CDR3 DNA: TGTGCCACCAGCGCAATGAGCTCCTACAATGAGCAGTTCTTC. The rearrangement joins TRBV24-1 to TRBJ2-1; D gene uncertain. The ends were cut back, 7 bases at V and 0 bases at J, with 9 bases in the middle. This CDR3 is 14 amino acids long. Germline loops: CDR1 KGHDR, CDR2 SFDVKD.

The chain combines TRBV5-6 with TRBJ1-4; 7 bases align to TRBD1. CDR1 SGHDT and CDR2 YYEEEE come from the germline V gene. The CDR3 length is 14 residues. Trimming at V came to 0 bases and at J to 12 bases, leaving 8 bases not matched to a gene. As DNA, the CDR3 is TGTGCCAGCAGCTTGGTTCAGGGGGAAGGGGAACTGTTTTTT. Its translation is CASSLVQGEGELFF.

At least ten counts were recorded for this clonotype. The genes are TRBV2 and TRBJ2-3; D is unresolved. The CDR3 spans 15 residues. Per germline, CDR1 SNHLY and CDR2 FYNNEI. The V gene lost 1 base and the J gene lost 0 bases, with 8 bases spanning the gap. CDR3 nucleotides: TGTGCCAGCAGTGAAGGAGTAACTAGCACAGATACGCAGTATTTT. It codes for CASSEGVTSTDTQYF. The complete variable domain, with remaining parts taken from reference TRBV2 and TRBJ2-3, reads EPEVTQTPSHQVTQMGQEVILRCVPISNHLYFYWYRQILGQKVEFLVSFYNNEISEKSEIFDDQFSVERPDGSNFTLKIRSTKLEDSAMYFCASSEGVTSTDTQYFGPGTRLTVL.

About this clonotype: The limits of the CDR3 on the DNA are not certain, so only TCRdb's listed CDR3 is given. This chain joins TRBV5-1 and TRBJ2-1; TRBD2 is taken as the D call from the table, unchecked against the DNA. Germline V CDR1 and CDR2: SGHRS, YFSETQ. Both ends counted, the CDR3 spans 16 residues. CDR3 sequence: CASSLVASGSYNEQLF.

The V gene is TRBV4-2, the J gene TRBJ2-1; 11 nucleotides match TRBD2. The V gene's germline CDR1 is LGHNA and CDR2 YNFKEQ. The CDR3 is 18 amino acids. Germline trimming cut 1 base from V and 7 bases from J; bases unmatched to any gene: 12. The CDR3 spells CASSQALAGATGRNEQFF. CDR3 nucleotides: TGTGCCAGCAGCCAAGCACTAGCGGGAGCCACCGGCCGAAATGAGCAGTTCTTC.

The chain uses TRBV20-1 and TRBJ2-1, with TRBD2 identical over 9 bases. The germline V gene has CDR1 DFQATT and CDR2 SNEGSKA (reference sequence). With V trimmed by 2 bases and J by 6 bases, 8 bases remained unmatched. This CDR3 region has 15 residues. The CDR3 DNA is TGCAGTGCTAGAACTTCTATACTAGCGGGCAATGAGCAGTTCTTC. Its protein product is CSARTSILAGNEQFF.

Ten or more counts support this clonotype. The chain carries TRBV27 and TRBJ1-1, with D possibly TRBD1 on 5 matching bases. The length of the CDR3 is 15 residues. Germline CDR1 is MNHEY and CDR2 is SMNVEV (reference sequence). Trimming took 1 base from V and 1 from J, leaving 10 bases between them. The CDR3 DNA sequence: TGTGCCAGCAGTTTATGGGCAGGGAGGAACACTGAAGCTTTCTTT. This translates into CASSLWAGRNTEAFF.

This clonotype has a count of ten or more. J is TRBJ2-7 and V is TRBV7-2, with 10 bases lining up with TRBD1. This CDR3 region has 16 residues. Germline trimming cut 1 base from V and 1 base from J; bases unmatched to any gene: 4. Germline-derived CDR1 and CDR2 are SGHTA and FQGNSA. The CDR3 loop is CASSLGGTGVSYEQYF. For the CDR3, the DNA is TGTGCCAGCAGCTTAGGGGGGACAGGGGTATCCTACGAGCAGTACTTC. Using reference TRBV7-2 and TRBJ2-7 for the parts outside the CDR3, the full variable domain is GAGVSQSPSNKVTEKGKDVELRCDPISGHTALYWYRQSLGQGLEFLIYFQGNSAPDKSGLPSDRFSAERTGGSVSTLTIQRTQQEDSAVYLCASSLGGTGVSYEQYFGPGTRLTVT.

The genes are TRBV12-3 or TRBV12-4 and TRBJ2-1; 14 nucleotides agree with TRBD2. V trimming: 5 bases; J trimming: 2 bases; junction bases outside the gene matches: 8. CDR3 length equals 18 residues. The CDR3 loop is CASSPGTSGGGPYNEQFF. The CDR3 nucleotides read TGTGCCAGCAGTCCTGGGACTAGCGGGGGAGGTCCCTACAATGAGCAGTTCTTC.

This clonotype was recorded at least ten times. The chain is built from TRBV6-6 and TRBJ2-3; D not certain. The V gene lost 10 bases and the J gene lost 6 bases, with 11 bases spanning the gap. Germline V CDR1 and CDR2: MNHNY, SVGAGI (reference sequence). The CDR3 has 11 amino acids. The CDR3 DNA reads TGTGCCATCGGGCATAGGGATACGCAGTATTTT. Its translation is CAIGHRDTQYF.

This clonotype occurred many times. The chain employs TRBV5-1 and TRBJ2-5; no clear D gene. There are 14 residues in the CDR3. The V and J ends lost 2 bases and 5 bases respectively, with 13 bases between them. CDR1 and CDR2 from the germline V gene are SGHRS and YFSETQ. CDR3 nucleotide sequence: TGCGCCAGCAGCTTTTGGTGGGGTTGGGAGACCCAGTACTTC. It yields the protein CASSFWWGWETQYF.

A note on this clonotype: A much larger clone differs by one base, so this may be a read error. This chain links TRBV24-1 with TRBJ1-2; D is unresolved. V dropped 1 base and J dropped 6 bases, with 8 bases sitting between them. CDR1 and CDR2 from the germline V gene are KGHDR and SFDVKD. This CDR3 comprises 13 residues. The CDR3 nucleotides read TGTGCCACCAGTGATTTCCATTGGCATGGCTACACCTTC. This sequence encodes CATSDFHWHGYTF.

This clonotype was picked up many times. The V call is TRBV5-6, the J call TRBJ2-7, with 8 bases that match TRBD2. Germline V gene data show CDR1 as SGHDT and CDR2 as YYEEEE. V was pared by 2 bases and J by 2 bases, with 6 bases of the junction left unmatched. This CDR3 is 15 amino acids long. CDR3 in DNA: TGTGCCAGCAGCTTCGTCGGGGGGGCAGCCTACGAGCAGTACTTC. This encodes CASSFVGGAAYEQYF. Full variable domain (remainder filled in from reference TRBV5-6 and TRBJ2-7): DAGVTQSPTHLIKTRGQQVTLRCSPKSGHDTVSWYQQALGQGPQFIFQYYEEEERQRGNFPDRFSGHQFPNYSSELNVNALLLGDSALYLCASSFVGGAAYEQYFGPGTRLTVT.

This clonotype was seen a few times. The chain links TRBV27 to TRBJ2-1; a possible D gene is TRBD2 (6 bases). Germline V gives CDR1 MNHEY, CDR2 SMNVEV (reference sequence). There are 16 residues in the CDR3. Trimming stripped 5 bases from V and 0 bases from J, with 14 bases between. CDR3 amino acids: CASSPTLTSSYNEQFF. The CDR3 nucleotides read TGTGCCAGCAGTCCCACACTGACTAGCTCCTACAATGAGCAGTTCTTC.

This clonotype was picked up many times. This chain uses TRBV11-2 with TRBJ2-7; no reliable D call. Trimming removed 5 bases at V and 7 bases at J, with 9 bases between. The CDR3 contains 11 residues. Germline loops: CDR1 SGHAT, CDR2 FQNNGV. The CDR3 region has the DNA TGTGCCAGCAGCGCCTATGGTGAGCAGTACTTC. It encodes CASSAYGEQYF.

There are many counts of this clonotype. This chain connects TRBV27 to TRBJ2-1; possibly TRBD1 for D (5 bases). Germline V gives CDR1 MNHEY, CDR2 SMNVEV (reference sequence). V was shortened by 5 bases and J by 2 bases, with 22 bases between the two germline ends. The length of the CDR3 is 18 residues. The CDR3 reads CASSPTALRMGPYNEQFF. The CDR3 DNA sequence: TGTGCCAGCAGTCCCACTGCTTTGAGGATGGGGCCCTACAATGAGCAGTTCTTC.

This clonotype was picked up many times. J is TRBJ2-7 and V is TRBV7-2; a weak D match, TRBD2 (6 bases). The CDR3 spans 14 residues. Germline V lookup: CDR1 SGHTA, CDR2 FQGNSA. V was trimmed by 4 bases and J by 4 bases, leaving 14 bases between them. CDR3 sequence (DNA): TGTGCCAGCAGCTCACCGGGACTCGTATACGAGCAGTACTTC. The encoded protein is CASSSPGLVYEQYF.

This clonotype was seen many times. J is TRBJ1-5 and V is TRBV15; a weak D match, TRBD1 (5 bases). The ends were cut back, 5 bases at V and 6 bases at J, with 17 bases in the middle. Germline V gene data show CDR1 as LNHNV and CDR2 as YYDKDF (reference sequence). The CDR3 contains 15 residues. The DNA for the CDR3 is TGTGCCACCAGCGTACACCAGGAGGGGCGTCAGCCCCAGCATTTT. Residues: CATSVHQEGRQPQHF.